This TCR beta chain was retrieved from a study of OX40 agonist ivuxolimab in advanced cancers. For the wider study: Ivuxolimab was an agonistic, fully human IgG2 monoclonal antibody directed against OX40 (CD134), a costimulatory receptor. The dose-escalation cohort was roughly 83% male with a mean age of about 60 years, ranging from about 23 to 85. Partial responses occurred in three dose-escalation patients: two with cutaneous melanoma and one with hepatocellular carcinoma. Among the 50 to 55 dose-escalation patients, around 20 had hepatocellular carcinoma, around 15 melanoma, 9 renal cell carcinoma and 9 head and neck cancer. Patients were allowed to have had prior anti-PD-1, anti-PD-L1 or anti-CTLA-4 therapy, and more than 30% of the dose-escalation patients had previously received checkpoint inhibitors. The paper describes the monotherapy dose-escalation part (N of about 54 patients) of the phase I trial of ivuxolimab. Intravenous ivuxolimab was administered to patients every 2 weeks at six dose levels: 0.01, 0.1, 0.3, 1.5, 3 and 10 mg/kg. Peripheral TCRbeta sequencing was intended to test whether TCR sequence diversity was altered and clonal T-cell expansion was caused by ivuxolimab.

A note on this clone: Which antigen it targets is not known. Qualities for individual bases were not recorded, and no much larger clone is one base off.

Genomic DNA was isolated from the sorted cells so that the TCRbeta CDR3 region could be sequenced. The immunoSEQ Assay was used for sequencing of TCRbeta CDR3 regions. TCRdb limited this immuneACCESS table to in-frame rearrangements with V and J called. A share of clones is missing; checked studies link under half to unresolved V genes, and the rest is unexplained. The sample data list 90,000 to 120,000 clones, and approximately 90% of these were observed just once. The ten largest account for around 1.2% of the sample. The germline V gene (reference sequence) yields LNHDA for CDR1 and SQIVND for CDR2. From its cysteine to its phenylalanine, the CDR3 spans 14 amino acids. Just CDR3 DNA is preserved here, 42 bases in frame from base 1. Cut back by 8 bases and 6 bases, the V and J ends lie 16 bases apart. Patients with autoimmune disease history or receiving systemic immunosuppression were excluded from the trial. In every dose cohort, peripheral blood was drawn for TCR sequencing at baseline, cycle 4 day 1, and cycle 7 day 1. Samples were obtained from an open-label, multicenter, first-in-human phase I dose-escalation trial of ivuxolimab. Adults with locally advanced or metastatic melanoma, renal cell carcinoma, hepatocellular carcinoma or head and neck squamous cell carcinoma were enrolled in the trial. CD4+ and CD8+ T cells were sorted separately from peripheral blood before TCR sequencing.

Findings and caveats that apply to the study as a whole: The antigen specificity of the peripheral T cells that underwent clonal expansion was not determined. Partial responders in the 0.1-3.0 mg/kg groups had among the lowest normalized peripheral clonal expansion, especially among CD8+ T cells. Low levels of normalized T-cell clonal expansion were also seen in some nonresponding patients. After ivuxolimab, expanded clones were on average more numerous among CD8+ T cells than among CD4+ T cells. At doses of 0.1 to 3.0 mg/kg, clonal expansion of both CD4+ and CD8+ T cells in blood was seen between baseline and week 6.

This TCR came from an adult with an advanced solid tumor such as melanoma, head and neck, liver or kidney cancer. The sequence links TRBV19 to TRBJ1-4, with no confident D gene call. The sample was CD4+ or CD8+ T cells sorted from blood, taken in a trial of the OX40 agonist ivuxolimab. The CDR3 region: CASGRRQEDEKLFF. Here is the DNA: TGTGCCAGTGGGCGACGGCAAGAGGATGAAAAACTGTTTTTT.